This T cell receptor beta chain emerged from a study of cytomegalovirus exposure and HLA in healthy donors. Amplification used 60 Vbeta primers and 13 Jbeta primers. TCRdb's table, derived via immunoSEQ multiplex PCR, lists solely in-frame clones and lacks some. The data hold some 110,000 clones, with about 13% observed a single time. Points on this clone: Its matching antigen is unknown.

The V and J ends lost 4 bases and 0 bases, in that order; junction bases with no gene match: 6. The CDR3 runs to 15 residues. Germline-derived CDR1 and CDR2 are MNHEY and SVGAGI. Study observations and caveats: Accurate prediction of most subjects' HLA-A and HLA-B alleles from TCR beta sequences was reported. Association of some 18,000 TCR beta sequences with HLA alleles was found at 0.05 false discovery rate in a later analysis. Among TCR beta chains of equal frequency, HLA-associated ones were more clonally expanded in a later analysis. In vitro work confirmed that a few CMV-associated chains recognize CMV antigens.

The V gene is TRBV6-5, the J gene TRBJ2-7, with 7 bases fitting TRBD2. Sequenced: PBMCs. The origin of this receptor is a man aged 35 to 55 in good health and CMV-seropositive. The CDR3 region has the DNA TGTGCCAGCAGTTCCCCCGCGGGAGACTCCTACGAGCAGTACTTC. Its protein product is CASSSPAGDSYEQYF.